One and the same sample provided the 4 T cell receptor beta chains below, sequenced in a study of cytomegalovirus exposure and HLA in healthy donors (dated by TCRdb to 2016 to 2017). Library preparation used the immunoSEQ multiplex PCR assay. A mixture of 60 forward primers for TCR Vbeta segments and 13 reverse primers for TCR Jbeta segments was used in the multiplex PCR. Here the immuneACCESS table is served through TCRdb, limited to in-frame sequences with V and J called. Missing clones are a known gap in these copies; in checked studies unresolved V genes cover under half, and the rest lacks a known reason. A total of 95,000 to 150,000 clones appear in this sample, around 79% of them only once. Over 5% of the sample is taken by the ten largest. The specimen sequenced was PBMCs. These receptors originate from a woman in her forties in good health and CMV-seronegative.

The V and J genes are TRBV29-1 and TRBJ1-1; D gene ambiguous. This CDR3 is built from 14 residues. Germline V gene sequence: CDR1 SQVTM, CDR2 ANQGSEA. Trimming stripped 2 bases from V and 3 bases from J, with 13 bases between. CDR3 in amino acids: CSVEMLARDTEAFF. The CDR3 nucleotides read TGCAGCGTTGAAATGCTAGCCCGGGACACTGAAGCTTTCTTT.

The chain employs TRBV10-3 and TRBJ2-1; D is ambiguous. Between the trimmed V and J ends, which lost 6 bases and 0 bases, there was a span of 9 bases. Germline V CDR1 and CDR2: ENHRY, SYGVKD. The CDR3 extends over 14 amino acids. The CDR3 region is CAIRTRSSYNEQFF. In DNA, the CDR3 is TGTGCCATCAGGACCCGGAGCTCCTACAATGAGCAGTTCTTC.

In regard to this clone: At one of its ends the junction is not consistent with the germline gene, which may arise from a read error. The chain is built from TRBV6-5 and TRBJ1-4; 7 positions match TRBD1. The CDR3 spans 12 residues. Germline assignment: CDR1 MNHEY and CDR2 SVGAGI. The chain's CDR3 is CASSRTGEKMFF. CDR3 bases: TGTGCCAGCAGCCGCACAGGGGAAAAAATGTTTTTT.

The chain joins TRBV10-1 to TRBJ2-4; TRBD1 aligns across 7 bases. Trimming at V came to 0 bases and at J to 12 bases, leaving 11 bases not matched to a gene. CDR1 is WNHNN and CDR2 is SYGVQD in the germline V gene (reference sequence). This CDR3 spans 15 amino acids. Here the CDR3 DNA reads TGCGCCAGCAGTGAGTCGTGGCTAAACAGGGACAGTCAGTACTTC. Translating gives CASSESWLNRDSQYF.